The 11 T cell receptor beta chains in this list originate from one sample, sequenced in a study of early T cells in non-severe SARS-CoV-2 infection. MiXCR, run by TCRdb on the 5' RACE reads, gives a single entry per CDR3 protein. The table shows 50,000 or so distinct CDR3 sequences, with roughly 13% occurring only once. Material: whole blood. The receptor set was obtained from an adult who was a healthcare worker with PCR-confirmed SARS-CoV-2 infection or an uninfected control (not recorded which).

The rearrangement links TRBV4-2 to TRBJ2-7; D uncertain. Trimming took 0 bases from V and 2 from J, leaving 14 bases between them. Germline-derived CDR1 and CDR2 are LGHNA and YNFKEQ. The CDR3 runs to 16 residues. The CDR3 sequence is CASSQDISGPAYEQYF. DNA of the CDR3: TGTGCCAGCAGCCAAGACATCTCCGGGCCCGCCTACGAGCAGTACTTC.

This clonotype was seen at least ten times. This rearrangement joins TRBV7-9 to TRBJ2-1, with D maybe TRBD2 (6 bases). The germline CDR1 and CDR2 sequences are SEHNR and FQNEAQ (reference sequence). The CDR3 sequence is 13 residues long. V was cut by 4 bases and J by 6 bases, with 10 bases left in between. This chain's CDR3 is CASSYDGGNEQFF. CDR3 bases: TGTGCCAGCAGCTACGACGGGGGCAATGAGCAGTTCTTC.

Many counts were recorded for this clonotype. The chain has TRBV7-9 and TRBJ1-2; TRBD1 agrees at 12 bases. The CDR3 is 16 residues long. With V trimmed by 1 base and J by 5 bases, 5 bases remained unmatched. CDR1 and CDR2 (germline): SEHNR, FQNEAQ (reference sequence). CDR3 residues: CASSLEGQGAAYGYTF. The CDR3, as DNA: TGTGCCAGCAGCTTAGAGGGACAGGGGGCAGCGTATGGCTACACCTTC. Supplemented by reference TRBV7-9 and TRBJ1-2, the full variable domain reads DTGVSQNPRHKITKRGQNVTFRCDPISEHNRLYWYRQTLGQGPEFLTYFQNEAQLEKSRLLSDRFSAERPKGSFSTLEIQRTEQGDSAMYLCASSLEGQGAAYGYTFGSGTRLTVV.

This clonotype has a handful of counts. V gene TRBV9 combines with J gene TRBJ2-5; D is perhaps TRBD2 (5 bases). The CDR3 runs 15 residues. The ends were cut back, 0 bases at V and 4 bases at J, with 13 bases in the middle. CDR1 and CDR2 (germline): SGDLS, YYNGEE. CDR3 sequence: CASSVDTGIGETQYF. The CDR3 DNA follows: TGTGCCAGCAGCGTAGATACGGGGATTGGAGAGACCCAGTACTTC.

This clonotype was seen many times. This chain uses TRBV6-6 with TRBJ2-5; tentatively, D is TRBD1 or TRBD2 (5 bases each). This CDR3 region has 14 residues. With 9 bases removed from V and 3 bases from J, the gap between germline ends came to 17 bases. The germline V gene encodes CDR1 MNHNY and CDR2 SVGAGI (reference sequence). In DNA form, the CDR3 reads TGTGCCAGTAAGGAGCCGGGACGGGAAGAGACCCAGTACTTC. Amino acid sequence: CASKEPGREETQYF.

This clonotype was found many times. The chain combines TRBV10-3 with TRBJ2-7; 11 bases agree with TRBD2. The V and J ends lost 10 bases and 2 bases, in that order; junction bases with no gene match: 10. The CDR3 extends over 15 amino acids. Germline assignment: CDR1 ENHRY and CDR2 SYGVKD. CDR3 sequence (DNA): TGTGCCACCGCCGTGGCTAGCGGGGGGCCCTACGAGCAGTACTTC. The encoded protein is CATAVASGGPYEQYF.

This clonotype was picked up many times. The chain recombines TRBV10-3 with TRBJ2-7; TRBD2 matches at 11 bases. The CDR3 runs to 14 residues. Germline trimming cut 5 bases from V and 6 bases from J; bases unmatched to any gene: 6. Germline CDR1 is ENHRY and CDR2 is SYGVKD. The CDR3 loop is CAISLAGGTGEQYF. CDR3 DNA sequence: TGTGCCATCAGTTTAGCGGGAGGGACCGGCGAGCAGTACTTC.

This clonotype was counted only a few times. The rearrangement joins TRBV20-1 to TRBJ1-5; D not certain. From germline, CDR1 is DFQATT and CDR2 SNEGSKA (reference sequence). This CDR3 spans 13 amino acids. V lost 2 bases, J lost 0 bases, and 5 bases lay in between. The CDR3 bases are TGCAGTGCTAGATACAGTAGCAATCAGCCCCAGCATTTT. This codes for CSARYSSNQPQHF.

V is TRBV7-9 and J is TRBJ2-3; perhaps TRBD1 as D (7 bases). Trimming stripped 5 bases from V and 5 bases from J, with 20 bases between. In germline, CDR1 is SEHNR, CDR2 FQNEAQ (reference sequence). CDR3 length equals 16 residues. CDR3 DNA: TGTGCCAGCAGCCACCAGCAGGGGGGAGCACAAGATACGCAGTATTTT. Amino acids: CASSHQQGGAQDTQYF.

The rearrangement links TRBV5-1 to TRBJ2-3, with D possibly matching TRBD2 (5 bases). CDR1 and CDR2 from the germline V gene are SGHRS and YFSETQ. Trimming stripped 7 bases from V and 4 bases from J, with 10 bases between. The CDR3 is 12 amino acids. CDR3 sequence: CASLGVADTQYF. The CDR3 nucleotides read TGCGCCAGCCTGGGAGTTGCAGATACGCAGTATTTT. Full variable domain (missing parts from reference TRBV5-1 and TRBJ2-3): KAGVTQTPRYLIKTRGQQVTLSCSPISGHRSVSWYQQTPGQGLQFLFEYFSETQRNKGNFPGRFSGRQFSNSRSEMNVSTLELGDSALYLCASLGVADTQYFGPGTRLTVL.

This clonotype occurred many times. The chain joins TRBV3-1 to TRBJ1-2; D is unclear. V lost 4 bases to trimming and J lost 7 bases, with 13 bases between them. The CDR3 totals 13 residues. CDR1 and CDR2 from the germline V gene are LGHDT and YNNKEL (reference sequence). The CDR3 DNA sequence: TGTGCCAGCAGCCCGTCGACGGTGACTGGCTACACCTTC. Its translation: CASSPSTVTGYTF. Complete variable domain (other parts from reference TRBV3-1 and TRBJ1-2): DTAVSQTPKYLVTQMGNDKSIKCEQNLGHDTMYWYKQDSKKFLKIMFSYNNKELIINETVPNRFSPKSPDKAHLNLHINSLELGDSAVYFCASSPSTVTGYTFGSGTRLTVV.